Listed here is a single T cell receptor beta chain. The sample belongs to a study of shared clonotypes between healthy human individuals. The overall study: Researchers assigned three CD4 naive, three CD4 memory, two CD8 naive and one CD8 memory plate to each donor.

Germline loops: CDR1 SGHTA, CDR2 FQGNSA. This CDR3 is 17 amino acids long. The ends were cut back, 1 base at V and 0 bases at J, with 16 bases in the middle. Profiling relied on immunoSEQ multiplex PCR, and the TCRdb table lists in-frame clones only, not all of them. The table has 2 million to 2.5 million clones, approximately 93% seen once; the top ten hold about 0.37%. Material: naive CD4+ T cells from PBMCs. Described subset: CD45RA+ positively selected. The clonotype was recovered from a man aged 18 to 35 in good health. Some clones in this sample may be carry-over from other donors' samples. This sequence joins TRBV7-2 and TRBJ2-7; D is perhaps TRBD2 (6 bases). This CDR3 reads CASSLVSSGSSSYEQYF. Here the CDR3 DNA reads TGTGCCAGCAGCTTAGTATCGAGCGGGTCGAGCTCCTACGAGCAGTACTTC. Looking up the rest from reference TRBV7-2 and TRBJ2-7 gives the full variable domain: GAGVSQSPSNKVTEKGKDVELRCDPISGHTALYWYRQSLGQGLEFLIYFQGNSAPDKSGLPSDRFSAERTGGSVSTLTIQRTQQEDSAVYLCASSLVSSGSSSYEQYFGPGTRLTVT.